This T cell receptor beta chain comes out of a study of blood T cell repertoires in COVID-19. Study overall: Researchers got acute and convalescent COVID-19 samples from the United States, Italy and Spain. The analysed material was cDNA or gDNA that came from T cells, B-cell-depleted T cells, or PBMCs.

Methods used by the authors: Reference gene primer amplification yielded estimated nucleated cell counts. Method: immunoSEQ multiplex PCR; TCRdb's copy keeps in-frame clones and lacks some. The D gene and trimming were derived from the DNA, and the V and J assignments and clone size from that table. The sample contains some 280,000 clones, under 90% of which appear only once. This CDR3 has 16 residues. CDR1 and CDR2 (germline): SGHDN, FVKESK. With V trimmed by 1 base and J by 4 bases, 6 bases remained unmatched. This sequence was found in a woman between 40 and 55 years old who had recovered from COVID-19. The sample consisted of peripheral blood. This chain uses TRBV14 with TRBJ2-3; 9 nucleotides line up with TRBD2. CDR3 bases: TGTGCCAGCAGCCAAGTAGCGGGAGCCCAGTCAGATACGCAGTATTTT. It codes for CASSQVAGAQSDTQYF.